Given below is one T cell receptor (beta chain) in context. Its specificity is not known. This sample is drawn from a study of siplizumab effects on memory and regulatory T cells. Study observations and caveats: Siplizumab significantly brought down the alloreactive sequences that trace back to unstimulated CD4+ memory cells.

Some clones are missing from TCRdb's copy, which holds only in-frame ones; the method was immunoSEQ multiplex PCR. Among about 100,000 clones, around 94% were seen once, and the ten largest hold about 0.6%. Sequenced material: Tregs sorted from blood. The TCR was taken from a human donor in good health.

The CDR3 DNA sequence: TGTGCCAGCAGTTTATACAGGAGCTACACCTTC. Translating gives CASSLYRSYTF. V gene TRBV28 combines with J gene TRBJ1-2; maybe TRBD1 (5 bases). The CDR3 consists of 11 residues. V was clipped by 1 base and J by 9 bases, with 6 bases between them. Germline CDR1 and CDR2: MDHEN and SYDVKM.